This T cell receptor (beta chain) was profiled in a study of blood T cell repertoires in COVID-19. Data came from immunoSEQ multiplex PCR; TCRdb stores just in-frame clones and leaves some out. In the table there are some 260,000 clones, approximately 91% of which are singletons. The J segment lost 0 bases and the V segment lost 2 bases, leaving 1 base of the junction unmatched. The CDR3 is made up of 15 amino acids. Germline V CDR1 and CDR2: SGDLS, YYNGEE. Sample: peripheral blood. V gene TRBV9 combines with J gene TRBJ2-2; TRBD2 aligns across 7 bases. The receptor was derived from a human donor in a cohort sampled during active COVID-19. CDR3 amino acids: CASSVGGANTGELFF. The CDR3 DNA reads TGTGCCAGCAGCGTTGGGGGGGCGAACACCGGGGAGCTGTTTTTT.